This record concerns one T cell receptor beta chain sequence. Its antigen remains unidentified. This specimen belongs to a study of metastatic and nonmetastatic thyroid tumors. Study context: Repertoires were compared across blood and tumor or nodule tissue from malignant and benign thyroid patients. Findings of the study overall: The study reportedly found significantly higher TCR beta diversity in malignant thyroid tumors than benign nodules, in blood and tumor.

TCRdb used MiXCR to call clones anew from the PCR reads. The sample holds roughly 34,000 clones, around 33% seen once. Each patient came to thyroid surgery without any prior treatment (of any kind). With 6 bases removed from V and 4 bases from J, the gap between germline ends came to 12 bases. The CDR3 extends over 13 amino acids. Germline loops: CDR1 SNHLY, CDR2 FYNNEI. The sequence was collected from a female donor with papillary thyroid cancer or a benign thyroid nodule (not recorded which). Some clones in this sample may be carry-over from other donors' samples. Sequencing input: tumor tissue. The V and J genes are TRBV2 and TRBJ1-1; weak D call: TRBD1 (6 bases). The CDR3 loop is CASSQGGSTEAFF. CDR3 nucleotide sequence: TGTGCCAGCAGCCAAGGGGGAAGCACTGAAGCTTTCTTT.